Presented here are 22 T cell receptor beta chains from one specimen sequenced in a study of cytomegalovirus exposure and HLA in healthy donors. Primers: 60 Vbeta forward and 13 Jbeta reverse. Measured with immunoSEQ multiplex PCR; TCRdb has only the in-frame clones, and not every one. The sample has hundreds of thousands of clones, just over 75% seen once. The sequenced material came from PBMCs. These receptors all stem from a woman aged 55-75 years in good health and CMV-seropositive.

To note about this clone: Other DNA sequences within the sample encode an identical CDR3. The chain employs TRBV6-1 and TRBJ1-2; 8 positions match TRBD1. Germline V gene sequence: CDR1 MNHNS, CDR2 SASEGT. The trim removed 11 bases at V and 3 bases at J, leaving 11 bases unmatched. The CDR3 runs 14 residues. CDR3 sequence: CAGSGGAWDYGYTF. CDR3 sequence (DNA): TGTGCCGGTTCAGGGGGCGCTTGGGACTATGGCTACACCTTC.

V gene TRBV7-2 combines with J gene TRBJ2-2; D unresolved. Per germline, CDR1 SGHTA and CDR2 FQGNSA. Trimming took off 1 base at V and 7 bases at J, with 7 bases between the two ends. The CDR3 is 13 residues long. The CDR3 nucleotides read TGTGCCAGCAGCTTAGTGTTCGGCGGGGAGCTGTTTTTT. Its protein is CASSLVFGGELFF.

The chain employs TRBV6-1 and TRBJ2-3; D is possibly TRBD2 (6 bases). In germline, CDR1 is MNHNS, CDR2 SASEGT. The CDR3 runs to 17 residues. Trimming removed 4 bases at V and 2 bases at J, with 19 bases between. The CDR3 coding sequence is TGTGCCAGCAGTGCCGGGACTTCTAGCGCAATCACAGATACGCAGTATTTT. Amino acids: CASSAGTSSAITDTQYF.

The CDR3 here is CASSVGVAASTDTQYF. In nucleotides, the CDR3 is TGTGCCAGCAGCGTAGGTGTAGCGGCTAGCACAGATACGCAGTATTTT. The V and J genes are TRBV9 and TRBJ2-3, with D perhaps TRBD2 (6 bases). The CDR3 runs to 16 residues. Trimming pared 0 bases from V and 0 bases from J, leaving 11 bases between. Germline CDR1 is SGDLS and CDR2 is YYNGEE.

The J gene is TRBJ1-2, the V gene TRBV4-3; D gene unclear. CDR1 and CDR2 from the germline V gene are LGHNA and YSLEER. CDR3 length: 15 residues. Trimming stripped 1 base from V and 0 bases from J, with 9 bases between. CDR3 coding DNA: TGCGCCAGCAGCCAAGCATCGGCGGCTAACTATGGCTACACCTTC. Amino acids: CASSQASAANYGYTF.

CDR3 coding DNA: TGTGCCAGCAGTACAGACAGCTACAATGAGCAGTTCTTC. Its protein is CASSTDSYNEQFF. The chain uses TRBV5-4 and TRBJ2-1; D is possibly TRBD1 (5 bases). Germline values: CDR1 SGHNT, CDR2 YYREEE (reference sequence). This CDR3 has 13 residues. The ends were cut back, 5 bases at V and 3 bases at J, with 9 bases in the middle.

V and J are TRBV5-4 and TRBJ1-4; the match to TRBD1 covers 9 bases. This CDR3 is built from 17 residues. Germline lookup yields CDR1 SGHNT and CDR2 YYREEE (reference sequence). J lost 8 bases, V lost 2 bases, and 13 bases had no gene match. The CDR3 is CASSLTGTGPGGEKLFF. In DNA, the CDR3 is TGTGCCAGCAGCTTAACCGGGACAGGGCCGGGTGGGGAAAAACTGTTTTTT.

The J gene is TRBJ1-4, the V gene TRBV4-2, with D unclear. CDR1 is LGHNA, CDR2 YNFKEQ, per germline. Trimming took off 0 bases at V and 8 bases at J, with 4 bases between the two ends. There are 12 residues in the CDR3. CDR3 region: CASSQDREKLFF. DNA for the CDR3: TGTGCCAGCAGCCAAGATCGGGAAAAACTGTTTTTT.

The chain links TRBV27 to TRBJ2-7, with TRBD1 matching 7 bases. CDR3 size: 14 residues. With 6 bases clipped from V and 1 base from J, the junction kept 6 bases outside the gene matches. Germline V gene lookup returns CDR1 MNHEY and CDR2 SMNVEV (reference sequence). CDR3 in amino acids: CASRYSDRSYEQYF. The CDR3 DNA is TGTGCCAGCAGGTACTCGGACAGGTCCTACGAGCAGTACTTC.

This clone came up a few times. V gene TRBV18 combines with J gene TRBJ2-5; 7 bases agree with TRBD1. The J segment lost 5 bases and the V segment lost 0 bases, leaving 12 bases of the junction unmatched. The CDR3 runs 17 residues. Germline V gives CDR1 KGHSH, CDR2 LQKENI. The CDR3 DNA follows: TGTGCCAGCTCACCACCGTTAAGAGACAGGGCATGGGAGACCCAGTACTTC. Translation: CASSPPLRDRAWETQYF.

The CDR3 reads CASSDAGQFHEQYF. The CDR3 DNA reads TGTGCCAGCAGTGATGCGGGACAGTTCCACGAGCAGTACTTC. The chain carries TRBV2 and TRBJ2-7, with TRBD1 as a possible D gene (7 bases). The CDR3 loop spans 14 amino acids. V lost 3 bases, J lost 5 bases, and 14 bases lay in between. CDR1 SNHLY and CDR2 FYNNEI come from the germline V gene.

This clone was recorded only once. The chain couples TRBV2 to TRBJ2-3; tentatively, D is TRBD1 (5 bases). CDR3 length: 14 residues. Germline values: CDR1 SNHLY, CDR2 FYNNEI. V was trimmed by 3 bases and J by 4 bases, leaving 11 bases between them. CDR3 DNA: TGTGCCAGCAGTGACAGGGTAACCTCAGATACGCAGTATTTT. It is translated as CASSDRVTSDTQYF.

The genes are TRBV30 and TRBJ2-1; 13 bases align to TRBD2. This CDR3 spans 15 amino acids. Looked up from germline, CDR1 is GTSNPN and CDR2 is SVGIG (reference sequence). With V trimmed by 3 bases and J by 2 bases, 1 base remained unmatched. DNA of the CDR3: TGTGCCTGGAGGACTAGCGGGAGGCCCTACAATGAGCAGTTCTTC. Amino acid sequence: CAWRTSGRPYNEQFF. Complete variable domain (other parts from reference TRBV30 and TRBJ2-1): SQTIHQWPATLVQPVGSPLSLECTVEGTSNPNLYWYRQAAGRGLQLLFYSVGIGQISSEVPQNLSASRPQDRQFILSSKKLLLSDSGFYLCAWRTSGRPYNEQFFGPGTRLTVL.

This chain joins TRBV1 and TRBJ2-7; the table's D call, TRBD2, has no DNA check behind it. TRBV1 is a pseudogene. This CDR3 has 15 amino acids. Here the CDR3 reads CTSSQEGGGDYEQYF. In DNA, the CDR3 is TGCACCAGCAGCCAAGAGGGGGGGGGAGACTACGAGCAGTACTTC.

The V call is TRBV12-5, the J call TRBJ1-1; D call uncertain. CDR3 length equals 13 residues. The germline V gene has CDR1 LGHNT and CDR2 FRNRAP. The V end lost 3 bases, the J end lost 1 base, and 6 bases lay between the germline ends. CDR3 sequence reads: CASGFPGNTEAFF. CDR3 nucleotides: TGTGCTAGTGGTTTTCCAGGGAACACTGAAGCTTTCTTT.

The chain recombines TRBV28 with TRBJ2-7, with TRBD1 as a possible D gene (5 bases). V was trimmed by 5 bases and J by 0 bases, leaving 14 bases between them. This CDR3 has 15 residues. Germline V lookup: CDR1 MDHEN, CDR2 SYDVKM. In DNA form, the CDR3 reads TGTGCCAGCAGTACGAAGTCTACAGGCTCCTACGAGCAGTACTTC. As protein: CASSTKSTGSYEQYF.

This clone was seen a few times. The rearrangement uses TRBV5-4 and TRBJ2-7; tentative D call: TRBD2 (6 bases). The V end lost 1 base, the J end lost 6 bases, and 14 bases lay between the germline ends. The CDR3 covers 14 residues. Germline CDR1 SGHNT, CDR2 YYREEE (reference sequence). The DNA for the CDR3 is TGTGCCAGCAGCTTGAAACTAGCAGAAGTCGAGCAGTACTTC. Protein product: CASSLKLAEVEQYF.

V is TRBV7-6 and J is TRBJ2-1; weak D call: TRBD2 (6 bases). V gave up 7 bases and J gave up 8 bases, with 15 bases separating them. The CDR3 covers 13 residues. Germline V gene lookup returns CDR1 SGHVS and CDR2 FNYEAQ. The DNA for the CDR3 is TGTGCCAGCACCGTAGGGACTTGGGATGAGCAGTTCTTC. Translation: CASTVGTWDEQFF.

V is TRBV10-1 and J is TRBJ2-2, with a tentative D call TRBD1 (6 bases). Germline V gene data show CDR1 as WNHNN and CDR2 as SYGVQD (reference sequence). This CDR3 spans 12 amino acids. Trimming took 7 bases from V and 6 from J, leaving 9 bases between them. The CDR3 sequence: CASNNRAGELFF. The CDR3 DNA follows: TGCGCCAGCAACAACAGGGCCGGGGAGCTGTTTTTT.

This clone was counted a few times. The genes are TRBV7-2 and TRBJ2-2; 7 bases are shared with TRBD1. With 4 bases clipped from V and 5 bases from J, the junction kept 7 bases outside the gene matches. CDR1 is SGHTA, CDR2 FQGNSA, per germline. This CDR3 region has 15 residues. The CDR3 protein is CASSYRDRATGELFF. The CDR3 coding sequence is TGTGCCAGCAGCTATAGGGACAGAGCGACCGGGGAGCTGTTTTTT.

The chain is built from TRBV7-2 and TRBJ1-3; 10 bases match TRBD1. Germline CDR1 and CDR2: SGHTA and FQGNSA. Trimming at V came to 5 bases and at J to 1 base, leaving 8 bases not matched to a gene. The CDR3 has 17 residues. CDR3 protein: CASSPMGTGVSGNTIYF. DNA for the CDR3: TGTGCCAGCAGCCCCATGGGGACAGGGGTATCTGGAAACACCATATATTTT.

The rearrangement uses TRBV15 and TRBJ2-7; 9 bases match TRBD1. Germline-derived CDR1 and CDR2 are LNHNV and YYDKDF (reference sequence). CDR3 size: 15 residues. Germline trimming cut 1 base from V and 6 bases from J; bases unmatched to any gene: 7. In DNA, the CDR3 is TGTGCCACCAGCAGAGGGACAGGGGATTCGAGCGAGCAGTACTTC. Its translation: CATSRGTGDSSEQYF.